What follows are 7 T cell receptor beta chains derived from one specimen sequenced in a study of cytomegalovirus exposure and HLA in healthy donors. The PCR employed 60 Vbeta primers together with 13 Jbeta primers. Here immunoSEQ multiplex PCR was the method, and the copy in TCRdb shows in-frame clones only, minus some. The data contain roughly 110,000 clones, 81% of them seen just once; the ten biggest clones take up 2% to 2.5%. Specimen: PBMCs. These TCRs come from a man between 25 and 39 years old in good health and CMV-seronegative.

V is TRBV6-1 and J is TRBJ2-3; 7 nucleotides match TRBD2. V lost 0 bases to trimming and J lost 2 bases; unmatched junction nucleotides: 20. Germline V lookup: CDR1 MNHNS, CDR2 SASEGT. This CDR3 is 21 amino acids long. The CDR3 coding sequence is TGTGCCAGCAGTGAAGCCTCCTGGGTTCACGACAGCGGGGTGGACACAGATACGCAGTATTTT. As protein: CASSEASWVHDSGVDTDTQYF.

The chain uses TRBV4-1 and TRBJ1-5; unclear D gene. The CDR3 extends over 14 amino acids. V lost 2 bases, J lost 4 bases, and 9 bases lay in between. Germline assignment: CDR1 MGHRA and CDR2 YSYEKL. The CDR3 loop reads CASSQLGFNQPQHF. The CDR3 DNA follows: TGCGCCAGCAGCCAACTAGGCTTTAATCAGCCCCAGCATTTT.

Here the CDR3 DNA reads TGTGCCAGTAGTTTTACAGGGGGCCCTGAAGCTTTCTTT. Translated: CASSFTGGPEAFF. The chain employs TRBV19 and TRBJ1-1; 9 positions match TRBD1. CDR3 length: 13 amino acids. The germline gives CDR1 LNHDA, CDR2 SQIVND (reference sequence). With V trimmed by 5 bases and J by 6 bases, 4 bases remained unmatched.

The chain uses TRBV30 and TRBJ1-1; D uncertain. Germline V CDR1 and CDR2: GTSNPN, SVGIG (reference sequence). Trimming stripped 7 bases from V and 2 bases from J, with 14 bases between. The CDR3 spans 13 residues. CDR3: CASTRGVNTEAFF. The CDR3 region has the DNA TGTGCCTCGACCCGCGGGGTAAACACTGAAGCTTTCTTT.

The V and J genes are TRBV10-3 and TRBJ1-5; D gene ambiguous. V was clipped by 2 bases and J by 5 bases, with 7 bases between them. CDR3 length: 13 residues. The germline V gene has CDR1 ENHRY and CDR2 SYGVKD. This CDR3 reads CAISERTDQPQHF. Written as DNA, the CDR3 is TGTGCCATCAGTGAGCGTACAGATCAGCCCCAGCATTTT.

This clone was found once. The chain recombines TRBV6-5 with TRBJ2-7; 10 bases agree with TRBD1. CDR1 MNHEY and CDR2 SVGAGI come from the germline V gene. V lost 2 bases to trimming and J lost 5 bases; unmatched junction nucleotides: 6. CDR3 length: 15 amino acids. Written as DNA, the CDR3 is TGTGCCAGCAGTTACGACAGGGGGCGAAACAACGAGCAGTACTTC. It specifies CASSYDRGRNNEQYF.

CDR3 nucleotides: TGTGCCAGCACGGGGAACTACTACCCGGGGAACTATGGCTACACCTTC. Translating it yields CASTGNYYPGNYGYTF. The rearrangement uses TRBV25-1 and TRBJ1-2, with D uncertain. CDR1 is MGHDK and CDR2 is SYGVNS in the germline V gene. Trimming removed 7 bases from V and 2 bases from J, with 20 bases in between. This CDR3 has 16 amino acids.